Following are 27 T cell receptor beta chains from one sample sequenced in a study of T-cell reconstitution after alpha-beta-depleted transplantation in children. The authors prepared the TCRbeta library with unique molecular identifiers. A single record per CDR3 protein comes from TCRdb applying MiXCR to the PCR reads. The data contain a few hundred thousand distinct CDR3 sequences, 9.7% of them singletons. The sample was PBMCs from the stem cell graft donor, taken from the stem cell graft. These TCRs come from a human donor who donated a stem cell graft to a child with SCID.

V is TRBV5-1 and J is TRBJ1-5; no clear D gene. CDR3 size: 13 residues. Trimming removed 1 base from V and 5 bases from J, with 7 bases in between. The germline CDR1 and CDR2 sequences are SGHRS and YFSETQ. The CDR3 reads CASSLRWDQPQHF. The CDR3 nucleotides read TGCGCCAGCAGCTTGCGGTGGGATCAGCCCCAGCATTTT.

This clonotype has ten or more counts. This chain links TRBV9 with TRBJ2-5; 7 nucleotides agree with TRBD2. The CDR3 is 14 residues long. In germline, CDR1 is SGDLS, CDR2 YYNGEE. With V trimmed by 1 base and J by 0 bases, 0 bases remained unmatched. This CDR3 is CASSVRGDQETQYF. Written as DNA, the CDR3 is TGTGCCAGCAGCGTACGGGGGGACCAAGAGACCCAGTACTTC.

This clonotype was recorded a few times. This chain joins TRBV3-1 and TRBJ1-4; perhaps TRBD1 as D (5 bases). The ends were cut back, 1 base at V and 7 bases at J, with 7 bases in the middle. Germline V gene data show CDR1 as LGHDT and CDR2 as YNNKEL (reference sequence). The CDR3 length is 13 residues. The CDR3: CASSQGDLEKLFF. The CDR3 DNA reads TGTGCCAGCAGCCAAGGGGACCTTGAAAAACTGTTTTTT.

This clonotype has only a few counts. An end of the junction does not agree with germline; a read error may underlie this. This chain links TRBV20-1 with TRBJ1-6, with D possibly TRBD1 on 5 matching bases. Looked up from germline, CDR1 is DFQATT and CDR2 is SNEGSKA (reference sequence). The CDR3 loop spans 16 amino acids. CDR3 DNA: TGCTGTGCTAGAATCCGCGGGGGGTCAGAGAGTTCACCCCTCCACTTT. This sequence encodes CCARIRGGSESSPLHF.

Notes on this clonotype: Given a much more abundant clone one base away, this may be a read error. V usage is TRBV3-1 and J usage is TRBJ1-2, with no clear D. CDR1 and CDR2 from the germline V gene are LGHDT and YNNKEL (reference sequence). This CDR3 region has 12 residues. CDR3 sequence reads: CASSQEYYGDTF. CDR3 DNA: TGTGCCAGCAGCCAAGAGTACTATGGCGACACCTTC.

This clonotype was found many times. The V and J genes are TRBV5-5 and TRBJ1-2; D remains unclear. With 0 bases removed from V and 8 bases from J, the gap between germline ends came to 5 bases. The germline CDR1 and CDR2 sequences are SGHKS and YYEKEE (reference sequence). The CDR3 has 11 amino acids. The chain's CDR3 is CASSLDWGYTF. The CDR3 DNA sequence: TGTGCCAGCAGCTTGGACTGGGGCTACACCTTC.

This clonotype was counted at least ten times. This chain joins TRBV5-1 and TRBJ1-1; TRBD1 matches 9 bases. The trim removed 0 bases at V and 2 bases at J, leaving 8 bases unmatched. Germline CDR1 and CDR2: SGHRS and YFSETQ. This CDR3 is built from 17 residues. CDR3 nucleotide sequence: TGCGCCAGCAGCTTGGACGGCGGGACAGGGACTAACACTGAAGCTTTCTTT. Translating gives CASSLDGGTGTNTEAFF.

V gene TRBV7-3 combines with J gene TRBJ2-2; 8 bases are shared with TRBD1. The CDR3 extends over 16 amino acids. The trim removed 5 bases at V and 0 bases at J, leaving 5 bases unmatched. CDR1 is SGHTA, CDR2 FQGTGA, per germline. The DNA for the CDR3 is TGTGCCAGCAGCGCGCAGGGGGCCCCGAACACCGGGGAGCTGTTTTTT. Its translation is CASSAQGAPNTGELFF.

This clonotype was detected ten times or more. The chain is built from TRBV12-3 or TRBV12-4 and TRBJ1-1; tentatively, D is TRBD1 (6 bases). Trimming pared 0 bases from V and 5 bases from J, leaving 13 bases between. The CDR3 is 15 amino acids. CDR3 sequence: CASSLAQGQRTEAFF. The CDR3 region has the DNA TGTGCCAGCAGTTTAGCCCAAGGACAGAGAACTGAAGCTTTCTTT.

This clonotype was picked up many times. The gene calls are TRBV7-9 and TRBJ2-1, with 11 bases aligning to TRBD2. This CDR3 spans 14 amino acids. Trimming took 6 bases from V and 5 from J; bases not matched to a gene: 3. The germline V gene encodes CDR1 SEHNR and CDR2 FQNEAQ (reference sequence). CDR3 in DNA: TGTGCCAGCAGTGGGACTAGCGGACACAATGAGCAGTTCTTC. It translates to CASSGTSGHNEQFF.

The chain has TRBV5-1 and TRBJ2-2; the D gene is possibly TRBD1 (5 bases). The germline V gene encodes CDR1 SGHRS and CDR2 YFSETQ. This CDR3 has 15 amino acids. V lost 2 bases to trimming and J lost 7 bases, with 15 bases between them. The CDR3 here is CASSLIPRADGELFF. The CDR3 DNA follows: TGCGCCAGCAGCTTAATCCCCAGGGCCGACGGGGAGCTGTTTTTT.

This clonotype was detected many times. V usage is TRBV5-5 and J usage is TRBJ2-1; TRBD2 agrees at 11 bases. Germline CDR1 reads SGHKS; CDR2 reads YYEKEE (reference sequence). The CDR3 consists of 15 residues. J was trimmed by 6 bases and V by 0 bases; bases with no gene match: 2. The CDR3, as DNA: TGTGCCAGCAGCTTGGCTAGCGGGGGGATCAATGAGCAGTTCTTC. Residues: CASSLASGGINEQFF.

In this sample, this clonotype turned up many times. The V and J genes are TRBV5-1 and TRBJ1-6; no clear D gene. V dropped 5 bases and J dropped 2 bases, with 14 bases sitting between them. Germline V gene sequence: CDR1 SGHRS, CDR2 YFSETQ. The CDR3 length is 16 residues. This CDR3 is CASSRTRGAYNSPLHF. In DNA form, the CDR3 reads TGCGCCAGCAGTCGTACCCGAGGCGCCTATAATTCACCCCTCCACTTT.

This clonotype was recorded many times. This chain joins TRBV20-1 and TRBJ2-4, with 8 bases fitting TRBD1. CDR3 length equals 15 residues. Germline V gene lookup returns CDR1 DFQATT and CDR2 SNEGSKA (reference sequence). V trimming: 5 bases; J trimming: 3 bases; junction bases outside the gene matches: 9. This CDR3 reads CSAGGQGEGKNIQYF. For the CDR3, the DNA is TGCAGTGCTGGCGGACAGGGTGAGGGCAAAAACATTCAGTACTTC.

This clonotype has at least ten counts. The chain combines TRBV7-2 with TRBJ1-2; 7 bases map to TRBD1. The CDR3 runs 13 residues. The V and J ends lost 4 bases and 7 bases, in that order; junction bases with no gene match: 6. Germline V gives CDR1 SGHTA, CDR2 FQGNSA. CDR3 nucleotide sequence: TGTGCCAGCAGCTCGACAGGGAGGGTTGGCTACACCTTC. Its translation is CASSSTGRVGYTF.

This clonotype has a count of ten or more. The genes are TRBV4-2 and TRBJ2-7; D perhaps matches TRBD2 (5 bases). Germline lookup yields CDR1 LGHNA and CDR2 YNFKEQ. Trimming cost V 0 bases and J 4 bases, with 7 bases left between them. There are 13 residues in the CDR3. CDR3 in DNA: TGTGCCAGCAGCCAAGAAAGAGGGTACGAGCAGTACTTC. Amino acid sequence: CASSQERGYEQYF.

This clonotype was observed many times. This chain uses TRBV20-1 with TRBJ2-7; a weak D match, TRBD1 (5 bases). V lost 3 bases and J lost 5, with 14 bases in between. CDR1 and CDR2 (germline): DFQATT, SNEGSKA (reference sequence). This CDR3 contains 13 residues. CDR3 DNA: TGCAGTGCTAGGGGGCGTGAGGACCACGAGCAGTACTTC. It is translated as CSARGREDHEQYF.

The sample holds a few counts of this clonotype. V usage is TRBV12-3 or TRBV12-4 and J usage is TRBJ1-2; 7 positions match TRBD1. V was clipped by 6 bases and J by 4 bases; unmatched bases: 5. This CDR3 spans 13 amino acids. Here the CDR3 DNA reads TGTGCCAGCAGAGAACAGGGGCCCTATGGCTACACCTTC. Translated: CASREQGPYGYTF.

This clonotype was recorded at least ten times. V and J are TRBV30 and TRBJ1-1; D call uncertain. The CDR3 has 12 amino acids. The V and J ends lost 6 bases and 1 base respectively, with 9 bases between them. Germline V CDR1 and CDR2: GTSNPN, SVGIG (reference sequence). The CDR3 reads CACQLRNTEAFF. The DNA of the CDR3 is TGTGCCTGCCAACTTAGGAACACTGAAGCTTTCTTT.

This clonotype has ten or more counts. The CDR3 nucleotides are TGTGCCAGCAGTCGACTAGCGGTCAATGAGCAGTTCTTC. Its protein is CASSRLAVNEQFF. The chain has TRBV7-2 and TRBJ2-1; 9 bases fit TRBD2. Germline assignment: CDR1 SGHTA and CDR2 FQGNSA. The CDR3 runs to 13 residues. The V and J ends lost 6 bases and 6 bases, in that order; junction bases with no gene match: 3.

This clonotype was observed at least ten times. V and J are TRBV5-1 and TRBJ1-2; no firm D call. Between the trimmed V and J ends, which lost 0 bases and 3 bases, there was a span of 9 bases. Germline values: CDR1 SGHRS, CDR2 YFSETQ. The CDR3 runs 14 residues. DNA for the CDR3: TGCGCCAGCAGCTTGGGGCAGATCCACTATGGCTACACCTTC. It is translated as CASSLGQIHYGYTF. The whole variable domain, remainder taken from reference TRBV5-1 and TRBJ1-2, is KAGVTQTPRYLIKTRGQQVTLSCSPISGHRSVSWYQQTPGQGLQFLFEYFSETQRNKGNFPGRFSGRQFSNSRSEMNVSTLELGDSALYLCASSLGQIHYGYTFGSGTRLTVV.

In this sample, this clonotype turned up many times. This rearrangement joins TRBV25-1 to TRBJ1-6; D remains ambiguous. Germline V CDR1 and CDR2: MGHDK, SYGVNS. V lost 10 bases and J 0 bases, leaving 16 bases between the germline ends. The CDR3 length is 16 residues. CDR3 amino acids: CATEEGSGSYNSPLHF. DNA for the CDR3: TGTGCCACGGAGGAGGGAAGTGGCTCCTATAATTCACCCCTCCACTTT.

This clonotype was found a few times. J is TRBJ2-2 and V is TRBV7-2, with D hard to call. The CDR3 extends over 14 amino acids. V was clipped by 1 base and J by 6 bases, with 9 bases between them. Germline values: CDR1 SGHTA, CDR2 FQGNSA. CDR3 loop: CASSLDWGAGELFF. The CDR3 DNA reads as TGTGCCAGCAGCTTAGACTGGGGTGCCGGGGAGCTGTTTTTT.

At least ten counts were recorded for this clonotype. The chain links TRBV5-5 to TRBJ2-5, with D maybe TRBD1 (6 bases). The V gene's germline CDR1 is SGHKS and CDR2 YYEKEE (reference sequence). Deletions cut 4 bases from V and 11 bases from J, with 27 bases between. The CDR3 consists of 16 residues. CDR3 sequence: CASSLNLGTPRSTQYF. DNA of the CDR3: TGTGCCAGCAGCCTAAACCTCGGGACACCGAGGAGTACTCAGTACTTC. Complete variable domain (other parts from reference TRBV5-5 and TRBJ2-5): DAGVTQSPTHLIKTRGQQVTLRCSPISGHKSVSWYQQVLGQGPQFIFQYYEKEERGRGNFPDRFSARQFPNYSSELNVNALLLGDSALYLCASSLNLGTPRSTQYFGPGTRLLVL.

In this sample, this clonotype turned up once. This could be a read error, since a much larger clone is one nucleotide away. The CDR3 loop is CSVEDRGTERFF. The CDR3, as DNA: TGCAGCGTTGAAGATCGTGGGACTGAGCGGTTCTTC. The chain carries TRBV29-1 and TRBJ2-1; D possibly corresponds to TRBD2 (6 bases). The CDR3 is 12 residues long. Germline loops: CDR1 SQVTM, CDR2 ANQGSEA.

This clonotype was observed a few times. The chain couples TRBV30 to TRBJ1-6; D is possibly TRBD1 (6 bases). CDR1 is GTSNPN, CDR2 SVGIG, per germline (reference sequence). Trimming pared 4 bases from V and 7 bases from J, leaving 14 bases between. The CDR3 is 14 amino acids. CDR3 loop: CAWTRGIGNSPLHF. CDR3 in DNA: TGTGCCTGGACTAGGGGGATAGGGAATTCACCCCTCCACTTT.

In its sample, this clonotype was seen many times. This chain uses TRBV5-1 with TRBJ1-6; 7 bases are a match to TRBD1. After removal of 1 base from V and 9 bases from J, the junction contained 4 bases not matched to a gene. Germline V CDR1 and CDR2: SGHRS, YFSETQ. CDR3 length: 14 amino acids. CDR3 DNA sequence: TGCGCCAGCAGCTTGTCAGGGGGGGGTTCACCCCTCCACTTT. It is translated as CASSLSGGGSPLHF.